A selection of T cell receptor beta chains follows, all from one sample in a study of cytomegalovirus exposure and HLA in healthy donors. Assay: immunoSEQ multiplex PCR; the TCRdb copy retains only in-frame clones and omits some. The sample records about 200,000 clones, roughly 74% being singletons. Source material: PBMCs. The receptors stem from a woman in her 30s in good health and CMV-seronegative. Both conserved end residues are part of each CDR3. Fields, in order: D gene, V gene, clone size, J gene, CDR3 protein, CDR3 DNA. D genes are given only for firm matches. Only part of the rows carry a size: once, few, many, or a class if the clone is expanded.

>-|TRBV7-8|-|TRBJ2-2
CASSPFEGGVGELFF
TGTGCCAGCAGCCCATTCGAGGGGGGGGTCGGGGAGCTGTTTTTT
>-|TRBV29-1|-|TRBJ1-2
CSVDTGNNYGYTF
TGCAGCGTTGATACAGGGAATAACTATGGCTACACCTTC
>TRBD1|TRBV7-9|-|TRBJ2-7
CASSPGQGLPYEQYF
TGTGCCAGCAGCCCCGGACAGGGTCTTCCCTACGAGCAGTACTTC
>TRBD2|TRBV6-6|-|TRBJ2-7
CASRTSGRGSEQYF
TGTGCCAGCAGAACTAGCGGGAGAGGTTCCGAGCAGTACTTC
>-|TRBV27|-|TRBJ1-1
CASSLSAETGFTEAFF
TGTGCCAGCAGTTTATCTGCGGAAACAGGGTTTACTGAAGCTTTCTTT
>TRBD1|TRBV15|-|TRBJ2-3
CATSRDGVGAGGADTQYF
TGTGCCACCAGCAGAGATGGGGTCGGGGCAGGGGGCGCGGATACGCAGTATTTT
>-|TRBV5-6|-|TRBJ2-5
CASLGAGVQETQYF
TGTGCCAGCCTAGGGGCAGGGGTTCAAGAGACCCAGTACTTC
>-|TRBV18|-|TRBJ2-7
CASTRGRGSDYEQYF
TGTGCCAGCACAAGAGGGAGGGGGAGCGACTACGAGCAGTACTTC
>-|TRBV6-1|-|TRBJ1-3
CASSGRGINYSGNTIYF
TGTGCCAGCAGTGGGCGAGGGATCAATTACTCTGGAAACACCATATATTTT
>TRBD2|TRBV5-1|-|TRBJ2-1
CASSSGLAGVNEQFF
TGCGCCAGCAGCTCCGGACTAGCGGGAGTCAATGAGCAGTTCTTC
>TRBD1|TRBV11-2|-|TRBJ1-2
CASSLAFRDRTNYGYTF
TGTGCCAGCAGCTTAGCGTTCCGGGACAGGACTAACTATGGCTACACCTTC
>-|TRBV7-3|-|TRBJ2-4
CSSSPQAGAKNIQYF
TGTTCCAGCAGCCCCCAGGCTGGGGCCAAAAACATTCAGTACTTC
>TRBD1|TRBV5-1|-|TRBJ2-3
CASSLWVGGDTQYF
TGCGCCAGCAGCTTGTGGGTAGGGGGCGATACGCAGTATTTT
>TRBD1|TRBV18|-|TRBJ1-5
CASSPRNTGENQPQHF
TGTGCCAGCTCACCAAGGAATACAGGGGAAAATCAGCCCCAGCATTTT
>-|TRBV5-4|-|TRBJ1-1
CASSLSLDRNTEAFF
TGTGCCAGCAGCTTGTCTCTAGACAGGAACACTGAAGCTTTCTTT
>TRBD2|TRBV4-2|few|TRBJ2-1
CASSQATSGRDNEQFF
TGTGCCAGCAGCCAAGCGACTAGCGGGAGAGACAATGAGCAGTTCTTC
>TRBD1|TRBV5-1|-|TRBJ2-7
CASSLSSGTVTYEQYF
TGCGCCAGCAGCCTCTCCTCCGGGACAGTGACATACGAGCAGTACTTC
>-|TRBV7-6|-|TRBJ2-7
CASSSPLEAQEQYF
TGTGCCAGCAGCTCTCCTTTGGAGGCGCAAGAGCAGTACTTC
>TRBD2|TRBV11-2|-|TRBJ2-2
CASRGLASTGELFF
TGTGCCAGCAGGGGACTAGCAAGCACCGGGGAGCTGTTTTTT
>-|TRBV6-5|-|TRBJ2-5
CASSLGGATGETQYF
TGTGCCAGCAGTCTGGGTGGGGCAACAGGAGAGACCCAGTACTTC
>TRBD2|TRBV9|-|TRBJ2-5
CASSVRTSGRADLGQYF
TGTGCCAGCAGCGTCCGGACTAGCGGGAGGGCTGACTTGGGGCAGTACTTC
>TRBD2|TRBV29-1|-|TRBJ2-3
CSVDGGLAGRTDTQYF
TGCAGCGTTGATGGGGGACTAGCGGGCCGCACAGATACGCAGTATTTT
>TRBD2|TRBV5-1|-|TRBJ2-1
CASSLGLAGGGNEQFF
TGCGCCAGCAGCTTGGGACTAGCGGGAGGAGGTAATGAGCAGTTCTTC
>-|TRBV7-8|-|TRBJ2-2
CASSLVILTAPTGELFF
TGTGCCAGCAGCTTAGTGATATTGACTGCACCGACCGGGGAGCTGTTTTTT
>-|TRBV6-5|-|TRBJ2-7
CASSNRQSYEQYF
TGTGCCAGCAGTAACCGACAGTCCTACGAGCAGTACTTC
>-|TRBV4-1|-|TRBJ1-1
CASSQDGGVNTEAFF
TGCGCCAGCAGCCAAGATGGGGGCGTGAACACTGAAGCTTTCTTT
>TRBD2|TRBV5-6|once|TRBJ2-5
CASSPGTSGSGETQYF
TGTGCCAGCAGCCCGGGGACTAGCGGGAGCGGGGAGACCCAGTACTTC